One and the same sample provided the 9 T cell receptor beta chains below, sequenced in a study of T cells in Graves' hyperthyroidism and ophthalmopathy. Amplified TCR beta CDR3 regions came from RNA transcripts. The TCR CDR3 was amplified in a first-round RT-PCR using the HTBI primer set. Each CDR3 protein gets one entry after TCRdb re-called the multiplex PCR reads with MiXCR. This repertoire shows hundreds of thousands of distinct CDR3 sequences, around 20% found once; its top ten account for roughly a sixth. The sample was blood. The source of these receptors is a woman in her forties or fifties with Graves' hyperthyroidism that later progressed to Graves' ophthalmopathy.

In this sample, this clonotype turned up many times. The chain couples TRBV11-2 to TRBJ2-7; no reliable D call. Trimming shortened V by 1 base and J by 6 bases, and 10 bases separated the two germline ends. This CDR3 has 13 amino acids. Germline V gene lookup returns CDR1 SGHAT and CDR2 FQNNGV. The CDR3: CASSLGYGSEQYF. The DNA for the CDR3 is TGTGCCAGCAGCTTAGGGTACGGCTCCGAGCAGTACTTC.

This clonotype was detected ten times or more. The chain links TRBV2 to TRBJ1-1; tentative D call: TRBD1 (5 bases). The germline CDR1 and CDR2 sequences are SNHLY and FYNNEI. V was cut by 3 bases and J by 8 bases, with 13 bases left in between. This CDR3 region has 13 residues. As DNA, the CDR3 is TGTGCCAGCAGTGAGGTTCGACAGCCGGAAGCTTTCTTT. This codes for CASSEVRQPEAFF.

The chain recombines TRBV19 with TRBJ1-2; tentative D call: TRBD1 (5 bases). Germline V gives CDR1 LNHDA, CDR2 SQIVND (reference sequence). There are 14 residues in the CDR3. V was pared by 6 bases and J by 6 bases, with 17 bases between. In DNA form, the CDR3 reads TGTGCCAGTAGAACCGACAGCAATAGGGATGGCTACACCTTC. This sequence encodes CASRTDSNRDGYTF.

This chain joins TRBV20-1 and TRBJ2-1, with D tentatively TRBD2 (5 bases). V lost 1 base, J lost 4 bases, and 5 bases lay in between. The CDR3 is made up of 12 amino acids. CDR1 is DFQATT and CDR2 is SNEGSKA in the germline V gene (reference sequence). DNA for the CDR3: TGCAGTGCTAGAGGGACTTACAATGAGCAGTTCTTC. Translation: CSARGTYNEQFF.

The rearrangement links TRBV19 to TRBJ2-2; 8 nucleotides match TRBD2. CDR1 is LNHDA, CDR2 SQIVND, per germline (reference sequence). The CDR3 sequence is 16 residues long. V was pared by 8 bases and J by 1 base, with 9 bases of the junction left unmatched. CDR3 in amino acids: CASRLRGGQNTGELFF. Written as DNA, the CDR3 is TGTGCCAGTCGGCTTCGGGGGGGTCAGAACACCGGGGAGCTGTTTTTT.

There are a few counts of this clonotype. This chain connects TRBV7-6 to TRBJ2-5, with 7 positions matching TRBD1. The CDR3 has 18 residues. Germline V lookup: CDR1 SGHVS, CDR2 FNYEAQ. The junction had 11 bases not matched to a gene; V was cut back by 1 base and J by 0 bases. CDR3 coding DNA: TGTGCCAGCAGCTTAGTTAGGGACAGACTAAGAAACCAAGAGACCCAGTACTTC. This sequence encodes CASSLVRDRLRNQETQYF.

In this sample, this clonotype turned up many times. The genes are TRBV7-9 and TRBJ2-7; TRBD1 agrees at 7 bases. Germline V gene data show CDR1 as SEHNR and CDR2 as FQNEAQ (reference sequence). V lost 5 bases to trimming and J lost 3 bases; unmatched junction nucleotides: 7. The CDR3 covers 14 residues. CDR3 nucleotides: TGTGCCAGCAGCCCCTGGAGACAGGGCTACGAGCAGTACTTC. Encoded protein: CASSPWRQGYEQYF.

The rearrangement joins TRBV20-1 to TRBJ2-7; D not resolved. CDR3 length: 12 residues. The germline gives CDR1 DFQATT, CDR2 SNEGSKA (reference sequence). The germline V and J ends were trimmed by 3 bases and 3 bases, with 9 bases remaining between them. The CDR3 region has the DNA TGCAGTGCTAGTAGCACAGACTACGAGCAGTACTTC. Translation gives CSASSTDYEQYF.

This clonotype was seen repeatedly, ten times or more. This chain uses TRBV10-3 with TRBJ2-3, with D possibly matching TRBD2 (7 bases). V gave up 10 bases and J gave up 1 base, with 18 bases separating them. There are 15 residues in the CDR3. Germline loops: CDR1 ENHRY, CDR2 SYGVKD. CDR3 sequence reads: CASQKGGAGTDTQYF. In DNA, the CDR3 is TGTGCCAGCCAAAAAGGGGGGGCTGGCACAGATACGCAGTATTTT.